One sample yielded the 3 T cell receptor beta chains listed below, sequenced in a study of technical replicates of blood from a few donors. Produced via immunoSEQ multiplex PCR; TCRdb's table is partial and in-frame only. The data hold under 90,000 clones, with around 92% observed a single time. Sequencing was performed on T cells isolated from PBMCs. The source is a human donor in good health.

The CDR3 protein is CASSYSNSGSPEAFF. The CDR3 region has the DNA TGTGCCAGCAGTTACTCGAACTCAGGAAGCCCTGAAGCTTTCTTT. V usage is TRBV6-5 and J usage is TRBJ1-1; D gene uncertain. With 0 bases removed from V and 6 bases from J, the gap between germline ends came to 14 bases. CDR1 and CDR2 (germline): MNHEY, SVGAGI. This CDR3 comprises 15 residues.

The CDR3 sequence: CSTTEDTQYF. CDR3 sequence (DNA): TGCAGCACGACAGAAGATACGCAGTATTTT. The chain couples TRBV29-1 to TRBJ2-3; the D gene is possibly TRBD1 (5 bases). This CDR3 is 10 amino acids long. V gave up 8 bases and J gave up 5 bases, with 8 bases separating them. Germline V gene lookup returns CDR1 SQVTM and CDR2 ANQGSEA.

V usage is TRBV13 and J usage is TRBJ2-2, with D possibly TRBD1 on 6 matching bases. V was shortened by 3 bases and J by 6 bases, with 14 bases between the two germline ends. Germline V gene data show CDR1 as PRHDT and CDR2 as FYEKMQ (reference sequence). CDR3 length equals 15 residues. This CDR3 is CASSFSQGRAGELFF. The DNA of the CDR3 is TGTGCCAGCAGCTTTTCGCAGGGGCGGGCCGGGGAGCTGTTTTTT.